This TCR beta chain was captured in a study of T cell responses to AZD1222 COVID-19 vaccine. About the research overall: Pooling was applied to second doses at about 4 or about 12 weeks. Study observations and caveats: Unmutated regions of variants are reportedly targeted by nearly half of spike-specific TCRs. Clonal diversity may have been underestimated in mostly white British donors.

In its sample, this clone was seen a few times. Its antigen is still unknown. Using immunoSEQ multiplex PCR, the repertoire was profiled, and TCRdb retains in-frame clones only, with some absent. The table records roughly 200,000 clones, almost 90% of them present only once. This TCR came from an adult in good health. Sequenced material: peripheral blood, taken on day 0 of AZD1222 vaccination.

CDR3 nucleotides: TGTGCCAGCCGGGCACGCGAGACCCAGTACTTC. Amino acids: CASRARETQYF. The chain joins TRBV2 to TRBJ2-5; no clear D. CDR1 is SNHLY, CDR2 FYNNEI, per germline. This CDR3 is 11 amino acids long. V lost 8 bases and J 5 bases, leaving 9 bases between the germline ends.